The 10 T cell receptor beta chains below all came from one sample that was sequenced in a study of spatial heterogeneity in lung cancer. Study results and limitations: Counts that tracked tumor mutation counts were those of expanded intratumoral alpha and beta TCRs.

Time point: sample taken at primary tumor resection. TCRdb re-called the 5' RACE reads with MiXCR, one entry per CDR3 protein. The sample lists about 10,000 distinct CDR3 sequences, approximately 49% occurring once. These receptors lack a known antigen. This material consisted of lung tumor tissue, taken at surgery. Every receptor here comes from a female donor with early-stage non-small cell lung cancer.

The J gene is TRBJ1-4, the V gene TRBV5-1; D remains unclear. V was shortened by 0 bases and J by 10 bases, with 10 bases between the two germline ends. This CDR3 comprises 13 residues. The germline V gene encodes CDR1 SGHRS and CDR2 YFSETQ. The CDR3 DNA reads TGCGCCAGCAGCTTGGGGGGAGGAGGAAAACTGTTTTTT. It translates to CASSLGGGGKLFF.

This clonotype came up a few times. The V gene is TRBV9, the J gene TRBJ1-1; D unresolved. V lost 3 bases and J lost 1, with 16 bases in between. This CDR3 is built from 16 residues. The germline gives CDR1 SGDLS, CDR2 YYNGEE. The CDR3, as DNA: TGTGCCAGCAGCGCCACCTCGGTTAGGGAGAACACTGAAGCTTTCTTT. Encoded protein: CASSATSVRENTEAFF.

The rearrangement links TRBV28 to TRBJ1-5, with D maybe TRBD1 (5 bases). There are 11 residues in the CDR3. Trimming cost V 8 bases and J 11 bases, with 13 bases left between them. Germline CDR1 MDHEN, CDR2 SYDVKM. In DNA form, the CDR3 reads TGTGCCAGCGAGGCAGGGCGGGCCCAGCATTTT. Its protein is CASEAGRAQHF.

V and J are TRBV6-5 and TRBJ1-6; TRBD1 agrees at 7 bases. Germline V gives CDR1 MNHEY, CDR2 SVGAGI. The J segment lost 9 bases and the V segment lost 8 bases, leaving 4 bases of the junction unmatched. CDR3 size: 12 residues. The DNA for the CDR3 is TGTGCCAGCTCCAGGGGGGCTTCACCCCTCCACTTT. Translated: CASSRGASPLHF.

This clonotype came up a few times. The chain uses TRBV9 and TRBJ2-3; 10 bases are a match to TRBD2. Germline V CDR1 and CDR2: SGDLS, YYNGEE. Trimming removed 4 bases from V and 6 bases from J; junction bases left unmatched: 14. This CDR3 region has 17 residues. The CDR3 loop is CASSQRGLAYFFDTQYF. The CDR3 DNA reads as TGTGCCAGCAGCCAGAGGGGACTAGCGTACTTTTTTGATACGCAGTATTTT.

In the case of this clonotype: The missing conserved phenylalanine or tryptophan at the end of this CDR3 makes a read error likely. The V call is TRBV29-1, the J call TRBJ2-2, with 9 bases that match TRBD2. CDR3 length: 14 residues. V lost 4 bases, J lost 8 bases, and 8 bases stayed unmatched. Germline V gives CDR1 SQVTM, CDR2 ANQGSEA. The CDR3 nucleotides are TGCAGCGTTGGTAGCGGGAGTAAGGCTGGGGAGCTGTTTTCT. Translating it yields CSVGSGSKAGELFS.

This clonotype is labeled medium-sized (0.01 to 0.1%). The rearrangement joins TRBV28 to TRBJ2-1; D is undetermined. Germline lookup yields CDR1 MDHEN and CDR2 SYDVKM. Trimming removed 7 bases at V and 0 bases at J, with 13 bases between. The CDR3 runs 15 residues. The CDR3, as DNA: TGTGCCAGCACTATACTAAGTAGCTCCTACAATGAGCAGTTCTTC. This encodes CASTILSSSYNEQFF.

The CDR3 reads CASSLRRTVSRETQYF. DNA of the CDR3: TGCGCCAGCAGCTTGAGAAGGACTGTGAGTCGGGAGACCCAGTACTTC. The gene calls are TRBV5-1 and TRBJ2-5, with D tentatively TRBD2 (5 bases). CDR1 and CDR2 from the germline V gene are SGHRS and YFSETQ. The CDR3 contains 16 residues. V lost 1 base and J 5 bases, leaving 18 bases between the germline ends.

V and J are TRBV14 and TRBJ2-2; unclear D gene. Germline loops: CDR1 SGHDN, CDR2 FVKESK. The V end lost 3 bases, the J end lost 0 bases, and 5 bases lay between the germline ends. The CDR3 runs 14 residues. CDR3 loop: CASSHWTNTGELFF. CDR3 DNA: TGTGCCAGCAGCCACTGGACGAACACCGGGGAGCTGTTTTTT.

The chain has TRBV12-3 or TRBV12-4 and TRBJ2-2; D uncertain. The length of the CDR3 is 12 residues. V lost 4 bases, J lost 5 bases, and 5 bases lay in between. The CDR3 DNA follows: TGTGCCAGCAGTTCGGATACCGGGGAGCTGTTTTTT. Translation: CASSSDTGELFF.